The 16 T cell receptor beta chains presented below share a single source sample, sequenced in a study of OX40 agonist ivuxolimab in advanced cancers. The table came from immunoSEQ multiplex PCR; TCRdb's copy has only in-frame clones and leaves some out. The table includes about 73,000 clones, approximately 90% detected once. The source material was CD4+ or CD8+ T cells sorted from blood, sampled in a trial of the OX40 agonist ivuxolimab. Source of these receptors: an adult with an advanced solid tumor such as melanoma, head and neck, liver or kidney cancer.

This rearrangement joins TRBV6-5 to TRBJ2-7; D possibly corresponds to TRBD2 (5 bases). The V end lost 0 bases, the J end lost 5 bases, and 14 bases lay between the germline ends. Germline V gene sequence: CDR1 MNHEY, CDR2 SVGAGI. This CDR3 has 15 residues. The CDR3 loop reads CASSYSSGGSHEQYF. DNA for the CDR3: TGTGCCAGCAGTTACTCGAGTGGCGGGTCCCACGAGCAGTACTTC.

The rearrangement uses TRBV27 and TRBJ1-2, with D possibly TRBD1 on 5 matching bases. V lost 0 bases, J lost 4 bases, and 12 bases lay in between. The CDR3 contains 15 residues. Germline V CDR1 and CDR2: MNHEY, SMNVEV (reference sequence). The CDR3 sequence is CASSLSSGASYGYTF. As DNA, the CDR3 is TGTGCCAGCAGTTTATCGTCTGGGGCGTCCTATGGCTACACCTTC.

The chain is built from TRBV19 and TRBJ2-2; D ambiguous. V was shortened by 4 bases and J by 7 bases, with 22 bases between the two germline ends. CDR3 size: 17 residues. CDR1 is LNHDA and CDR2 is SQIVND in the germline V gene (reference sequence). The CDR3 spells CASSRLLSQSSLGELFF. CDR3 nucleotides: TGTGCCAGTAGTAGGTTATTGAGTCAGAGCTCCCTCGGGGAGCTGTTTTTT.

This chain joins TRBV15 and TRBJ2-7; TRBD2 matches at 13 bases. Germline CDR1 reads LNHNV; CDR2 reads YYDKDF (reference sequence). V lost 5 bases, J lost 5 bases, and 9 bases stayed unmatched. The CDR3 is 16 residues long. CDR3 DNA sequence: TGTGCCACCAGCCGCCTGGGACTAGCGGGAAGTAACGAGCAGTACTTC. Translation gives CATSRLGLAGSNEQYF.

CDR3 sequence reads: CASTHPAFLRASYEQYF. Here the CDR3 DNA reads TGTGCCAGCACCCACCCCGCCTTTTTAAGGGCCTCCTACGAGCAGTACTTC. The gene calls are TRBV7-8 and TRBJ2-7, with D unresolved. V lost 7 bases, J lost 0 bases, and 22 bases lay in between. Germline CDR1 SGHVS, CDR2 FQNEAQ. The CDR3 loop spans 17 amino acids.

CDR3 residues: CASSLARLAGGPGEQFF. CDR3 coding DNA: TGCGCCAGCAGCTTGGCTAGACTAGCGGGAGGGCCAGGTGAGCAGTTCTTC. The chain employs TRBV5-1 and TRBJ2-1; the match to TRBD2 covers 14 bases. The V gene's germline CDR1 is SGHRS and CDR2 YFSETQ. There are 17 residues in the CDR3. After removal of 0 bases from V and 9 bases from J, the junction contained 8 bases not matched to a gene.

The V and J genes are TRBV30 and TRBJ1-1; a weak D match, TRBD1 (5 bases). The CDR3 runs to 13 residues. Germline V gene sequence: CDR1 GTSNPN, CDR2 SVGIG (reference sequence). V shed 5 bases and J shed 3 bases, with 13 bases lying between them. The CDR3 DNA reads as TGTGCCTGGTCCGGGACCGCAGACACTGAAGCTTTCTTT. Its protein product is CAWSGTADTEAFF.

This rearrangement joins TRBV11-2 to TRBJ1-5, with D unclear. CDR3 length equals 14 residues. V lost 4 bases and J lost 0, with 7 bases in between. Germline V lookup: CDR1 SGHAT, CDR2 FQNNGV. The CDR3 here is CASSSTYSNQPQHF. The CDR3 coding sequence is TGTGCCAGCAGCTCGACCTATAGCAATCAGCCCCAGCATTTT.

With regard to this clone: This sample includes further DNA sequences coding for the same CDR3. The chain joins TRBV5-4 to TRBJ2-1; the match to TRBD2 covers 11 bases. With 3 bases clipped from V and 5 bases from J, the junction kept 1 base outside the gene matches. CDR1 and CDR2 (germline): SGHNT, YYREEE (reference sequence). CDR3 size: 14 residues. The CDR3 bases are TGTGCCAGCAGCTCGGGACTAGCGGACAATGAGCAGTTCTTC. Protein sequence: CASSSGLADNEQFF.

The chain links TRBV4-1 to TRBJ1-2, with D unresolved. The CDR3 is 14 amino acids. V was cut by 4 bases and J by 6 bases, with 15 bases left in between. The germline V gene encodes CDR1 MGHRA and CDR2 YSYEKL. This chain's CDR3 is CASSPRAVVDGYTF. CDR3 nucleotides: TGCGCCAGCAGCCCTAGGGCTGTGGTGGATGGCTACACCTTC.

The rearrangement links TRBV28 to TRBJ1-2; 7 nucleotides match TRBD1. The length of the CDR3 is 12 residues. Germline V CDR1 and CDR2: MDHEN, SYDVKM. V was pared by 4 bases and J by 8 bases, with 4 bases of the junction left unmatched. CDR3 in DNA: TGTGCCAGCAGTTCGACAGGGTTCGGCTACACCTTC. Its translation: CASSSTGFGYTF.

The CDR3 region is CASSVQVQETQYF. For the CDR3, the DNA is TGTGCCAGCAGTGTACAAGTTCAAGAGACCCAGTACTTC. The rearrangement links TRBV2 to TRBJ2-5; D call uncertain. There are 13 residues in the CDR3. Germline V gene sequence: CDR1 SNHLY, CDR2 FYNNEI. V lost 4 bases and J 2 bases, leaving 8 bases between the germline ends.

The V and J genes are TRBV28 and TRBJ2-1; D might be TRBD1 (5 bases). CDR3 size: 18 residues. Germline CDR1 reads MDHEN; CDR2 reads SYDVKM. V gave up 5 bases and J gave up 9 bases, with 29 bases separating them. CDR3: CASSRSPGLGSLDAEQFF. DNA for the CDR3: TGTGCCAGCAGTCGTTCCCCAGGGTTGGGTAGTTTGGACGCTGAGCAGTTCTTC.

The CDR3: CASSADRYEQYF. CDR3 DNA: TGTGCCAGCAGCGCGGACAGGTACGAGCAGTACTTC. The rearrangement uses TRBV7-6 and TRBJ2-7, with TRBD1 identical over 7 bases. Germline trimming cut 5 bases from V and 4 bases from J; bases unmatched to any gene: 2. The CDR3 has 12 residues. CDR1 SGHVS and CDR2 FNYEAQ come from the germline V gene.

The V call is TRBV21-1, the J call TRBJ1-5; the table's TRBD1 call for D was not verified on the DNA. TRBV21-1 is described as a pseudogene. The CDR3 is made up of 15 amino acids. CDR3 nucleotide sequence: TGTGCCAGCAGCACCCGGGACAGAGAAAATCAGCCCCAGCATTTT. As protein: CASSTRDRENQPQHF.

The V gene is TRBV18, the J gene TRBJ2-7, with a weak D call TRBD1 (5 bases). Per the germline V gene, CDR1 is KGHSH and CDR2 is LQKENI. V gave up 6 bases and J gave up 0 bases, with 18 bases separating them. The CDR3 length is 16 residues. The CDR3, as DNA: TGTGCCAGCTCCTCCATTTGGGGCGGAAGCTCCTACGAGCAGTACTTC. This codes for CASSSIWGGSSYEQYF.